This T cell receptor (beta chain) came from a study of Graves' ophthalmopathy and Graves' hyperthyroidism. Beta-chain TCR CDR3 regions were amplified from RNA transcripts. RT-PCR was first run with HTBI primers, then multiplex PCR in a second round. TCRdb passed the multiplex PCR reads through MiXCR, listing each CDR3 protein once. The profile covers around 670,000 distinct CDR3 sequences, with 40% appearing a single time and about 40% taken by the ten largest. V was cut by 0 bases and J by 6 bases, with 13 bases left in between. This CDR3 has 14 residues. In germline, CDR1 is SGDLS, CDR2 YYNGEE. This clonotype was obtained from an adult man with Graves' ophthalmopathy. The chain uses TRBV9 and TRBJ2-7, with D possibly matching TRBD1 (5 bases). What was sequenced was peripheral blood. The CDR3 loop is CASSVGKGVIEQYF. DNA for the CDR3: TGTGCCAGCAGCGTAGGGAAAGGGGTCATCGAGCAGTACTTC.